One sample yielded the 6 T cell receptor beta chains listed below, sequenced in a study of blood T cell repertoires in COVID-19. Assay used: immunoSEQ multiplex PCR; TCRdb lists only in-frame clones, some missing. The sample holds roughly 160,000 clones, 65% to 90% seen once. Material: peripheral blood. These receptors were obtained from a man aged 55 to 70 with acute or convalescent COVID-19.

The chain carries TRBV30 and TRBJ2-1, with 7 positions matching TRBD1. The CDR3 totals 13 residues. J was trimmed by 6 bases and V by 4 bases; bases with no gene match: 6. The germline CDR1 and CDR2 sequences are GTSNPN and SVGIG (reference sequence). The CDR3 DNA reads TGTGCCTGGACCCGTTCAGGGGGCAATGAGCAGTTCTTC. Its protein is CAWTRSGGNEQFF.

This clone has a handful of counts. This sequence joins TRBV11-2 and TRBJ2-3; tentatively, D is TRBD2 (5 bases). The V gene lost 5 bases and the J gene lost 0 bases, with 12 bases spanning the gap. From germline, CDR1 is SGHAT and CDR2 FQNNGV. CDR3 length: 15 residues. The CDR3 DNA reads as TGTGCCAGCAGCCCAGACTATTCTAGCACAGATACGCAGTATTTT. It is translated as CASSPDYSSTDTQYF.

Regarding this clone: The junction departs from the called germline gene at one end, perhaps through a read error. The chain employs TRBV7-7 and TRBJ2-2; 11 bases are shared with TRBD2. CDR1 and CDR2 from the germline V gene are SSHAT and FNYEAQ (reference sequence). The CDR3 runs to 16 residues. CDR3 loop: CASSLGVTSGIGELFF. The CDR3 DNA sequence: TGTGCTAGCAGCTTAGGGGTGACTAGCGGGATCGGGGAGCTGTTTTTT. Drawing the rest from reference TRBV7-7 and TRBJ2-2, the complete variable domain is GAGVSQSPRYKVTKRGQDVTLRCDPISSHATLYWYQQALGQGPEFLTYFNYEAQPDKSGLPSDRFSAERPEGSISTLTIQRTEQRDSAMYRCASSLGVTSGIGELFFGEGSRLTVL.

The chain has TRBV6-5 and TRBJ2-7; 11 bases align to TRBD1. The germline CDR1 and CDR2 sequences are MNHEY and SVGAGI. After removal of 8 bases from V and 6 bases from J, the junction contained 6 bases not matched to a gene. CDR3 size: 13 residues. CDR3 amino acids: CASSRGTGGEQYF. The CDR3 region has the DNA TGTGCCAGCTCCCGAGGGACAGGGGGCGAGCAGTACTTC.

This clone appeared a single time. This CDR3 reads CASSLGRGNNQPQHF. The CDR3 bases are TGTGCCAGCAGCTTGGGAAGGGGGAACAATCAGCCCCAGCATTTT. The chain has TRBV5-5 and TRBJ1-5; D is perhaps TRBD1 (6 bases). This CDR3 comprises 15 residues. CDR1 is SGHKS and CDR2 is YYEKEE in the germline V gene (reference sequence). The V end lost 0 bases, the J end lost 3 bases, and 10 bases lay between the germline ends.

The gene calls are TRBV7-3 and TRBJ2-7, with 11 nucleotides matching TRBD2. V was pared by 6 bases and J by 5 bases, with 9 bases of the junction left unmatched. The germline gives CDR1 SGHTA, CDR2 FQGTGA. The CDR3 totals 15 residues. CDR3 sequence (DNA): TGTGCCAGCAGGTCCACTAGCGGGAGTATCAACGAGCAGTACTTC. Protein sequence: CASRSTSGSINEQYF.